Listed below are T cell receptor beta chains from one sample, sequenced in a study of cytomegalovirus exposure and HLA in healthy donors. The table came from immunoSEQ multiplex PCR; TCRdb's copy has only in-frame clones and leaves some out. Of a few hundred thousand clones listed, around 90% are singletons. Sequenced input: PBMCs. These receptors originate from a girl aged 2-15 years in good health and CMV-seronegative. Each CDR3 is given with its conserved first and last residue. D genes are given only for firm matches. Some rows mark clone size as missing; the rest say once, few, many or name a class of expanded clone.

TRBD2	TRBJ2-3	TRBV10-1	.	TGCGCCAGCAGTGAGTCGGGGGGAGGGAGCACAGATACGCAGTATTTT	CASSESGGGSTDTQYF
TRBD2	TRBJ2-5	TRBV6-1	.	TGTGCCAGCAGAACTAGCGGGGGGCCCACAGAGACCCAGTACTTC	CASRTSGGPTETQYF
TRBD2	TRBJ2-1	TRBV13	.	TGTGCCAGCAGCCCACTAGCGGGAGTTAATGAGCAGTTCTTC	CASSPLAGVNEQFF
TRBD1	TRBJ1-2	TRBV30	.	TGTGCCTGGAGTGTAGGACAGGGGGGCGGCTACACCTTC	CAWSVGQGGGYTF
.	TRBJ2-6	TRBV6-6	.	TGTGCCAGCAGTTATTTGGAGACCGGGGCCAACGTCCTGACTTTC	CASSYLETGANVLTF
.	TRBJ2-7	TRBV28	once	TGTGCCAGCAGTCCCGGGCATACAGGATCCTACGAGCAGTACTTC	CASSPGHTGSYEQYF
.	TRBJ2-5	TRBV19	few	TGTGCCAGTAGTCTCCTGTTACAAGAGACCCAGTACTTC	CASSLLLQETQYF
TRBD1	TRBJ2-5	TRBV5-6	.	TGTGCCAGCAGCTTCATCGACAGGGTCGGACGAGAGACCCAGTACTTC	CASSFIDRVGRETQYF
.	TRBJ2-7	TRBV29-1	.	TGCAGCGTTGTATGGGACGGGGAGGAGAACTACGAGCAGTACTTC	CSVVWDGEENYEQYF
.	TRBJ2-7	TRBV19	.	TGTGCCAGTAGTATTGGGAGCTCCGAGCAGTACTTC	CASSIGSSEQYF